This T cell receptor beta chain was retrieved from a study of regulatory T cells in long-lasting Graves disease. CDR3 regions were amplified by Arm-PCR using iRepertoire HTBI primers to build TCR beta libraries. Each CDR3 protein gets one entry after TCRdb re-called the multiplex PCR reads with MiXCR. Among 350,000 to 550,000 distinct CDR3 sequences listed, about 15% were seen once. Time point specified: newly diagnosed GD, antithyroid drugs for less than 3 months. Isolated PBMC RNA provided the starting material for the TCR library. An endocrinology department in Xi'an, China, recruited the patients. The CDR3 spans 16 residues. Germline-derived CDR1 and CDR2 are MNHEY and SVGAGI. With 0 bases removed from V and 7 bases from J, the gap between germline ends came to 15 bases. These data were also filed under a second study, of T cells in Graves' hyperthyroidism and ophthalmopathy.

The gene calls are TRBV6-5 and TRBJ1-4, with D uncertain. The TCR originated in a woman under 30 with Graves disease. The sequencing here drew on peripheral blood mononuclear cells (PBMCs), taken at new diagnosis, from a patient treated with antithyroid drugs. The CDR3 sequence is CASSYSSTGIIEKLFF. The DNA of the CDR3 is TGTGCCAGCAGTTACTCGTCCACGGGGATTATTGAAAAACTGTTTTTT.